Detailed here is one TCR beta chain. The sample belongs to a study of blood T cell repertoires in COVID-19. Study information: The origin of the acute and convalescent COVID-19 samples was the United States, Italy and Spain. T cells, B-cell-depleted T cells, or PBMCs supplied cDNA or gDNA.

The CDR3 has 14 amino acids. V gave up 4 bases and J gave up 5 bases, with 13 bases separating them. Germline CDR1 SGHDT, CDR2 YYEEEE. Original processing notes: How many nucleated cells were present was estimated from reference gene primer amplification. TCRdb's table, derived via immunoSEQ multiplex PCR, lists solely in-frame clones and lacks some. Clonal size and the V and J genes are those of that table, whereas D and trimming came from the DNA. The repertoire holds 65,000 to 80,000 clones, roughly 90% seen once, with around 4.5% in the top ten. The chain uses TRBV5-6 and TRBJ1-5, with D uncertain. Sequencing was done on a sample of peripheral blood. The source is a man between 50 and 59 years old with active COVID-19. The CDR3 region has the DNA TGTGCCAGCAGCCTGTGGGCGGGCCATCAGCCCCAGCATTTT. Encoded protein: CASSLWAGHQPQHF.